These 21 T cell receptor beta chains were sequenced from one sample in a study of CD8 T cells in ankylosing spondylitis. Study findings and constraints: Characteristic, it appeared, of ankylosing spondylitis blood was a TCR beta motif of seven or eight highly homologous variants.

One entry per CDR3 protein results from TCRdb running MiXCR on the 5' RACE reads. This sample has 670,000 or so distinct CDR3 sequences, with roughly 20% found just once. Their antigens are not known. The material sequenced was blood, either unsorted or a sorted T cell fraction (not recorded which). All receptors come from a male donor with ankylosing spondylitis.

The rearrangement links TRBV4-1 to TRBJ1-2; TRBD1 is a possible D gene (6 bases). The CDR3 spans 14 residues. With 0 bases removed from V and 8 bases from J, the gap between germline ends came to 13 bases. Germline values: CDR1 MGHRA, CDR2 YSYEKL. The CDR3 here is CASSQESRGSGYTF. CDR3 coding DNA: TGCGCCAGCAGCCAAGAGAGCAGGGGCAGCGGCTACACCTTC.

Only a few counts were recorded for this clonotype. DNA of the CDR3: TGTGCCAGCAGCTCTTCTCGGTCCACAGATACGCAGTATTTT. Its protein product is CASSSSRSTDTQYF. The chain is built from TRBV7-3 and TRBJ2-3; D is unclear. This CDR3 spans 14 amino acids. Germline V gene lookup returns CDR1 SGHTA and CDR2 FQGTGA. The V end lost 4 bases, the J end lost 2 bases, and 10 bases lay between the germline ends. Based on the CDR3 plus reference TRBV7-3 and TRBJ2-3, the full variable domain is GAGVSQTPSNKVTEKGKYVELRCDPISGHTALYWYRQSLGQGPEFLIYFQGTGAADDSGLPNDRFFAVRPEGSVSTLKIQRTERGDSAVYLCASSSSRSTDTQYFGPGTRLTVL.

The chain recombines TRBV9 with TRBJ2-1, with D tentatively TRBD2 (5 bases). Germline lookup yields CDR1 SGDLS and CDR2 YYNGEE. CDR3 size: 14 residues. V lost 4 bases, J lost 10 bases, and 18 bases lay in between. DNA of the CDR3: TGTGCCAGCAGCCCAGGACCCGAGACGGGAGAGCAGTTCTTC. As protein: CASSPGPETGEQFF.

The chain has TRBV4-3 and TRBJ2-1; 10 bases map to TRBD2. With V trimmed by 1 base and J by 4 bases, 16 bases remained unmatched. This CDR3 has 20 amino acids. Germline lookup yields CDR1 LGHNA and CDR2 YSLEER. The DNA of the CDR3 is TGCGCCAGCAGCCAAGGTCTCCTAGCGGGAGACCTGGTCCCATACAATGAGCAGTTCTTC. This codes for CASSQGLLAGDLVPYNEQFF.

The rearrangement uses TRBV10-3 and TRBJ2-1; the D gene could be TRBD1 or TRBD2 (5 bases each). CDR1 is ENHRY and CDR2 is SYGVKD in the germline V gene. Trimming left V 4 bases short and J 1 base short, with 8 bases between. This CDR3 spans 14 amino acids. The CDR3 DNA follows: TGTGCCATCAGTGTGGGGGAGTCCTACAATGAGCAGTTCTTC. It translates to CAISVGESYNEQFF.

The chain has TRBV7-2 and TRBJ2-7, with D perhaps matching TRBD2 (5 bases). The CDR3 has 16 amino acids. The germline gives CDR1 SGHTA, CDR2 FQGNSA. Trimming removed 1 base from V and 1 base from J, with 14 bases in between. The CDR3 loop is CASSLGSPRVSYEQYF. The CDR3 region has the DNA TGTGCCAGCAGCTTAGGGTCCCCGCGGGTATCCTACGAGCAGTACTTC.

The chain recombines TRBV3-1 with TRBJ2-5, with D perhaps TRBD1 (6 bases). CDR1 is LGHDT, CDR2 YNNKEL, per germline (reference sequence). V was pared by 1 base and J by 0 bases, with 12 bases between. The CDR3 consists of 16 residues. CDR3 protein: CASSQVPGQDQETQYF. CDR3 DNA: TGTGCCAGCAGCCAAGTCCCGGGACAAGACCAAGAGACCCAGTACTTC.

The rearrangement joins TRBV24-1 to TRBJ2-1, with D unclear. Between the trimmed V and J ends, which lost 3 bases and 9 bases, there was a span of 20 bases. The germline CDR1 and CDR2 sequences are KGHDR and SFDVKD. The CDR3 spans 16 residues. The CDR3 nucleotides are TGTGCCACCAGTGATCGGGCGCCGTTTGACCAAATTGAGCAGTTCTTC. Protein sequence: CATSDRAPFDQIEQFF.

This clonotype showed up just a few times. The rearrangement joins TRBV11-2 to TRBJ1-1; no firm D call. The V end was cut by 2 bases, the J end by 7 bases, with 11 bases between. This CDR3 contains 13 residues. CDR1 and CDR2 (germline): SGHAT, FQNNGV. CDR3 protein: CASSLRVPHEAFF. CDR3 coding DNA: TGTGCCAGCAGCTTACGGGTACCCCATGAAGCTTTCTTT.

The chain couples TRBV9 to TRBJ2-2; D is uncertain. V was cut by 3 bases and J by 5 bases, with 23 bases left in between. The CDR3 is 18 amino acids. Germline CDR1 is SGDLS and CDR2 is YYNGEE. The CDR3 protein is CASSAKPYIEFGTGELFF. The CDR3 bases are TGTGCCAGCAGCGCGAAACCTTACATTGAGTTTGGGACCGGGGAGCTGTTTTTT.

This CDR3 reads CASSLGPGVGELFF. The CDR3 nucleotides read TGTGCCAGCAGTTTAGGGCCCGGGGTCGGGGAGCTGTTTTTT. The V gene is TRBV12-3 or TRBV12-4, the J gene TRBJ2-2; D might be TRBD2 (5 bases). V was cut by 1 base and J by 7 bases, with 10 bases left in between. This CDR3 is built from 14 residues.

This clonotype was counted between two and nine times. The genes are TRBV20-1 and TRBJ1-5, with D tentatively TRBD1 (6 bases). The V end lost 5 bases, the J end lost 2 bases, and 13 bases lay between the germline ends. From germline, CDR1 is DFQATT and CDR2 SNEGSKA (reference sequence). The CDR3 sequence is 14 residues long. The CDR3 sequence is CSALQGGGNQPQHF. In DNA, the CDR3 is TGCAGTGCTCTACAGGGCGGTGGCAATCAGCCCCAGCATTTT.

This clonotype was detected many times. The CDR3 protein is CSATSKRSETQYF. CDR3 DNA: TGCAGTGCTACCAGTAAGCGCTCGGAGACCCAGTACTTC. This sequence joins TRBV20-1 and TRBJ2-5, with unresolved D. With 4 bases removed from V and 5 bases from J, the gap between germline ends came to 14 bases. Per the germline V gene, CDR1 is DFQATT and CDR2 is SNEGSKA (reference sequence). CDR3 size: 13 residues.

As for this clonotype: One end of the junction does not line up with germline, which may come from a read error. The V call is TRBV10-2, the J call TRBJ1-1; D ambiguous. Germline values: CDR1 WSHSY, CDR2 SAAADI. The CDR3 runs 8 residues. Written as DNA, the CDR3 is TGCGCCAGCGGAGCTGGGTCCTTT. Its translation: CASGAGSF.

The J gene is TRBJ2-1, the V gene TRBV29-1; D not certain. Between the trimmed V and J ends, which lost 0 bases and 0 bases, there was a span of 9 bases. Germline assignment: CDR1 SQVTM and CDR2 ANQGSEA. The CDR3 has 15 residues. CDR3 DNA: TGCAGCGTTGAAGACGGACGGAGCTCCTACAATGAGCAGTTCTTC. Protein: CSVEDGRSSYNEQFF.

V is TRBV5-1 and J is TRBJ1-2, with D maybe TRBD1 (5 bases). This CDR3 has 14 amino acids. Germline-derived CDR1 and CDR2 are SGHRS and YFSETQ. V lost 4 bases and J 2 bases, leaving 12 bases between the germline ends. The CDR3 is CASSHDSANYGYTF. CDR3 bases: TGCGCCAGCAGCCACGACAGTGCCAACTATGGCTACACCTTC.

V is TRBV29-1 and J is TRBJ2-3; D is undetermined. The germline V gene has CDR1 SQVTM and CDR2 ANQGSEA. CDR3 length equals 11 residues. Trimming took 4 bases from V and 5 from J, leaving 7 bases between them. The CDR3 DNA follows: TGCAGCGTTGTCCCTGTAGATACGCAGTATTTT. It specifies CSVVPVDTQYF.

This clonotype was counted only a few times. The chain joins TRBV5-1 to TRBJ2-7; D is possibly TRBD2 (5 bases). CDR3 length equals 15 residues. Trimming took off 0 bases at V and 0 bases at J, with 10 bases between the two ends. Germline lookup yields CDR1 SGHRS and CDR2 YFSETQ. The CDR3 DNA sequence: TGCGCCAGCAGCTTGGACGGGATCCCCTCCTACGAGCAGTACTTC. It encodes CASSLDGIPSYEQYF.

This sequence joins TRBV5-1 and TRBJ1-5; 8 bases match TRBD1. The V segment lost 3 bases and the J segment 7 bases; nucleotides outside the gene matches: 15. This CDR3 is 17 amino acids long. Germline values: CDR1 SGHRS, CDR2 YFSETQ. For the CDR3, the DNA is TGCGCCAGCAGCTCGCACCAACTTCAGGGGGCTTGGCAGCCCCAGCATTTT. Translated, it gives CASSSHQLQGAWQPQHF.

This clonotype came up a few times. The chain employs TRBV29-1 and TRBJ2-1, with 9 nucleotides matching TRBD1. The CDR3 has 11 amino acids. The germline gives CDR1 SQVTM, CDR2 ANQGSEA. Germline trimming cut 6 bases from V and 14 bases from J; bases unmatched to any gene: 8. The DNA of the CDR3 is TGCAGCGTCGCCGGGACAGGGAAGGAGTTCTTC. Amino acid sequence: CSVAGTGKEFF.

The V call is TRBV12-3 or TRBV12-4, the J call TRBJ1-2; D gene unclear. This CDR3 has 15 residues. Trimming pared 5 bases from V and 3 bases from J, leaving 16 bases between. This chain's CDR3 is CASSAPPGIDYGYTF. As DNA, the CDR3 is TGTGCCAGCAGTGCGCCCCCGGGGATCGACTATGGCTACACCTTC.